This TCR beta chain is drawn from a study of long-term antiretroviral therapy in people with HIV. Study overall: Samples from the earliest time points predate the 2015 immediate-ART recommendation by about a decade.

Whole-study findings and limits: Dominance of pre-ART expanded clones persisted, fluctuating and often declining after ART. Sampling of blood ran from the mid-2000s to the late 2010s, and older ART regimens were possibly in use.

On this clone: Its specificity is unknown.

The CDR3 is 14 amino acids. Sequencing relied on immunoSEQ assay v3.0, run at survey level. Sequencing used immunoSEQ multiplex PCR; TCRdb keeps in-frame clones, though not all of them. Here the sample spans fewer than 45,000 clones, 70% to 90% being singletons. The chain combines TRBV21-1 with TRBJ2-2; the table's D gene call, TRBD1, was not cross checked with the DNA. TRBV21-1 is a known pseudogene. The starting material was unsorted PBMCs, obtained approximately 2.9 years before starting antiretroviral therapy. The source of this sequence is a woman in her twenties or thirties with HIV. The CDR3 protein is CASSQATCTGELFF. The CDR3 DNA sequence: TGTGCCAGCAGCCAGGCGACCTGCACCGGGGAGCTGTTTTTT.